This is a list of T cell receptor beta chains from one sample in a study of T cells in Graves' hyperthyroidism and ophthalmopathy. TCRdb fed the multiplex PCR reads into MiXCR, producing one record per CDR3 protein. The sample yields 500,000 to 650,000 distinct CDR3 sequences, roughly 15% seen once. Sequencing was carried out using blood. The receptor source for this set is a woman in her forties or fifties with Graves' ophthalmopathy. Both conserved end residues are part of each CDR3. D genes are given only for firm matches. Rows may omit the clone size; those that give it use once, few, many or a size class.

>TRBV28|15|many|TRBD2|TRBJ2-7
CASSWASGRGYEQYF
TGTGCCAGCAGTTGGGCTAGCGGGAGGGGGTACGAGCAGTACTTC
>TRBV10-3|16|many|-|TRBJ2-3
CAIRKTGSTSTDTQYF
TGTGCCATCAGAAAAACAGGATCCACTAGCACAGATACGCAGTATTTT
>TRBV19|13|-|-|TRBJ2-1
CASSMGDRFEQFF
TGTGCCAGTAGTATGGGAGACAGGTTTGAGCAGTTCTTC
>TRBV5-1|15|few|-|TRBJ1-1
CASSTDTVPNTEAFF
TGCGCCAGCAGCACCGACACAGTCCCTAACACTGAAGCTTTCTTT
>TRBV30|13|few|-|TRBJ1-4
CAWSVGVYGKLFF
TGTGCCTGGAGTGTGGGAGTTTATGGTAAACTGTTTTTT
>TRBV5-1|13|-|TRBD1|TRBJ1-4
CASSSDRVEKLFF
TGCGCCAGCAGTTCCGACAGGGTGGAAAAACTGTTTTTT
>TRBV27|15|-|TRBD1|TRBJ1-5
CASTPISGGGQPQHF
TGTGCCAGCACCCCAATCTCAGGGGGCGGTCAGCCCCAGCATTTT
>TRBV2|11|many|-|TRBJ1-4
CASSQGTQLFF
TGTGCCAGCAGCCAAGGGACTCAACTGTTTTTT
>TRBV27|15|few|TRBD2|TRBJ2-7
CASSPYGTSGYEQYF
TGTGCCAGCAGTCCCTACGGGACTAGCGGCTACGAGCAGTACTTC
>TRBV2|13|many|-|TRBJ2-1
CASSAEQENEQFF
TGTGCCAGCAGTGCGGAGCAGGAGAATGAGCAGTTCTTC
>TRBV5-6|19|-|TRBD2|TRBJ2-2
CASSRTKREGLLQSGELFF
TGTGCCAGCAGCCGGACTAAGCGGGAGGGCCTTTTGCAAAGCGGGGAGCTGTTTTTT
>TRBV14|17|many|-|TRBJ1-1
CASSLMWTGRGYTEAFF
TGTGCCAGCAGCCTAATGTGGACCGGGAGGGGCTACACTGAAGCTTTCTTT
>TRBV15|14|-|-|TRBJ1-6
CATSRDSRIAPLHF
TGTGCCACCAGCAGAGATTCGAGGATCGCACCCCTCCACTTT
>TRBV7-2|17|once|TRBD2|TRBJ2-7
CASRLAGGTSASYEQYF
TGTGCCAGCAGACTAGCGGGGGGGACTAGCGCCTCCTACGAGCAGTACTTC
>TRBV25-1|15|many|TRBD2|TRBJ2-5
CASWGNSGRLKTQYF
TGTGCCAGCTGGGGGAATAGCGGGAGGCTGAAGACCCAGTACTTC
>TRBV7-2|17|many|TRBD2|TRBJ2-5
CASRKRVKGRERETQYF
TGTGCCAGCAGGAAGCGGGTGAAAGGGCGGGAGAGGGAGACCCAGTACTTC
>TRBV29-1|15|-|TRBD1|TRBJ1-2
CSVPGETGGIYGYTF
TGCAGCGTTCCGGGGGAGACAGGGGGCATTTATGGCTACACCTTC
>TRBV28|15|many|-|TRBJ2-7
CASRQRLAGPYEQYF
TGTGCCAGCAGACAGCGGTTGGCGGGGCCCTACGAGCAGTACTTC
>TRBV11-2|21|-|TRBD2|TRBJ2-2
CASSSLYERLAGGADTGELFF
TGTGCCAGCAGCTCTCTATATGAGCGACTAGCGGGAGGGGCAGACACCGGGGAGCTGTTTTTT
>TRBV6-1|15|-|TRBD1|TRBJ2-1
CASTETGTGGGEQFF
TGTGCCAGCACCGAGACCGGGACAGGAGGGGGTGAGCAGTTCTTC
>TRBV28|13|few|TRBD1|TRBJ1-1
CASRTQGPDEAFF
TGTGCCAGCAGAACACAGGGGCCGGATGAAGCTTTCTTT
>TRBV15|15|many|-|TRBJ2-3
CATSRDLDRTDTQYF
TGTGCCACCAGCAGAGACCTAGACCGTACAGATACGCAGTATTTT
>TRBV5-5|14|few|-|TRBJ1-6
CASRDGTYNSPLHF
TGTGCCAGCCGGGATGGGACCTATAATTCACCCCTCCACTTT
>TRBV12-3/TRBV12-4|13|many|-|TRBJ1-3
CASSLISGNTIYF
TGTGCCAGCAGTTTAATCTCTGGAAACACCATATATTTT
>TRBV28|16|many|TRBD2|TRBJ2-7
CASSFLRASGSYEQYF
TGTGCCAGCAGTTTCCTACGGGCTAGCGGTTCCTACGAGCAGTACTTC
>TRBV7-2|16|-|-|TRBJ2-1
CASSLGRGSVRNEQFF
TGTGCCAGCAGCTTAGGTCGAGGTAGTGTAAGGAATGAGCAGTTCTTC
>TRBV7-3|16|few|-|TRBJ2-3
CASSPARGRGGDTQYF
TGTGCCAGCAGCCCCGCCCGGGGAAGAGGGGGAGATACGCAGTATTTT
>TRBV30|14|many|-|TRBJ1-3
CAWSRDGPGNTIYF
TGTGCCTGGAGCCGGGACGGACCTGGAAACACCATATATTTT
>TRBV6-1|16|many|-|TRBJ1-2
CASSEYSGGGGDGYTF
TGTGCCAGCAGTGAATATTCTGGGGGAGGAGGCGATGGCTACACCTTC
>TRBV6-1|14|many|-|TRBJ2-2
CASSVEVATGELFF
TGTGCCAGCAGTGTCGAGGTCGCCACCGGGGAGCTGTTTTTT
>TRBV7-9|14|many|-|TRBJ1-2
CASSLGHLNYGYTF
TGTGCCAGCAGCTTAGGACACCTTAACTATGGCTACACCTTC
>TRBV5-1|13|many|TRBD1|TRBJ1-1
CASSGTGGTEAFF
TGCGCCAGCAGCGGAACAGGGGGCACTGAAGCTTTCTTT
>TRBV11-2|19|many|TRBD2|TRBJ2-3
CASSLLTGLAGTHTDTQYF
TGTGCCAGCAGCTTGCTCACGGGACTAGCGGGAACTCACACAGATACGCAGTATTTT
>TRBV11-2|14|-|-|TRBJ2-4
CASTTEGQGDIQYF
TGTGCCAGCACCACAGAGGGTCAGGGTGACATTCAGTACTTC
>TRBV28|15|many|-|TRBJ1-1
CASSLLGVMNTEAFF
TGTGCCAGCAGTTTACTTGGGGTCATGAACACTGAAGCTTTCTTT
>TRBV5-1|17|-|TRBD2|TRBJ2-1
CASSWGLAGGSYNEQFF
TGCGCCAGCAGCTGGGGACTAGCGGGAGGATCCTACAATGAGCAGTTCTTC
>TRBV28|19|many|TRBD2|TRBJ2-5
CASPPAGLAEVLRRGAQYF
TGTGCCAGCCCCCCAGCAGGGCTAGCGGAAGTCCTGCGGAGGGGAGCCCAGTACTTC
>TRBV4-1|15|-|-|TRBJ2-1
CASRPRLEFYNEQFF
TGCGCCAGCAGGCCAAGACTGGAATTCTACAATGAGCAGTTCTTC
>TRBV2|16|many|TRBD2|TRBJ2-3
CASSFRTSGRPDTQYF
TGTGCCAGCAGTTTCCGGACTAGCGGGAGGCCAGATACGCAGTATTTT
>TRBV4-3|15|many|TRBD1|TRBJ2-7
CASSQGGTGSYEQYF
TGCGCCAGCAGCCAAGGAGGGACAGGGTCTTACGAGCAGTACTTC
>TRBV5-1|16|-|TRBD1|TRBJ2-5
CASSLQGVTMGETQYF
TGCGCCAGCAGCTTGCAGGGGGTAACGATGGGAGAGACCCAGTACTTC
>TRBV11-2|16|once|TRBD2|TRBJ2-3
CASSSIAGEGTDTQYF
TGTGCCAGCAGCTCAATAGCGGGAGAGGGCACAGATACGCAGTATTTT
>TRBV5-1|16|many|-|TRBJ2-3
CASSLAGVSGRDTQYF
TGCGCCAGCAGCTTGGCCGGTGTTAGCGGAAGAGATACGCAGTATTTT
>TRBV20-1|16|many|TRBD2|TRBJ2-7
CSARDPLAESSYEQYF
TGCAGTGCTCGAGACCCGCTAGCGGAAAGCTCCTACGAGCAGTACTTC
>TRBV7-3|16|many|TRBD2|TRBJ2-1
CASSLTPSSGYNEQFF
TGTGCCAGCAGCTTAACACCGTCTAGCGGGTACAATGAGCAGTTCTTC
>TRBV3-1|14|many|TRBD2|TRBJ2-7
CASSQGAGVYEQYF
TGTGCCAGCAGCCAAGGTGCGGGGGTCTACGAGCAGTACTTC
>TRBV6-1|15|few|TRBD1|TRBJ1-1
CASSKDRGVIGEAFF
TGTGCCAGCAGTAAGGACAGGGGAGTAATAGGTGAAGCTTTCTTT
>TRBV20-1|13|many|-|TRBJ2-3
CSAKGRGKDTQYF
TGCAGTGCCAAGGGTCGGGGTAAAGATACGCAGTATTTT
>TRBV19|14|-|TRBD2|TRBJ2-7
CASSISPPGGEQYF
TGTGCCAGTAGTATATCTCCCCCGGGAGGCGAGCAGTACTTC
>TRBV29-1|14|few|TRBD1|TRBJ1-2
CSVEQGGTFVGYTF
TGCAGCGTTGAACAGGGGGGCACCTTTGTGGGCTACACCTTC
>TRBV20-1|12|many|-|TRBJ2-1
CSAPGSYNEQFF
TGCAGTGCCCCGGGTAGCTACAATGAGCAGTTCTTC